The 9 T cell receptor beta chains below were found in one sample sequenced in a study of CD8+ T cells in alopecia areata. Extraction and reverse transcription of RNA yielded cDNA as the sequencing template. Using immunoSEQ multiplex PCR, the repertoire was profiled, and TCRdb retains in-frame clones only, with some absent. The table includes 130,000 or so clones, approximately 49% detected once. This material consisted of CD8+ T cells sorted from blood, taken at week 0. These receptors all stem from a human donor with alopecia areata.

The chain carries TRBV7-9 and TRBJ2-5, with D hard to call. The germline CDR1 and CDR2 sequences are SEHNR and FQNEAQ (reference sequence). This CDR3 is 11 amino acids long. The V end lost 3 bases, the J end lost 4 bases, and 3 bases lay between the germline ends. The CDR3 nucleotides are TGTGCCAGCAGCTTTAGAGAGACCCAGTACTTC. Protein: CASSFRETQYF.

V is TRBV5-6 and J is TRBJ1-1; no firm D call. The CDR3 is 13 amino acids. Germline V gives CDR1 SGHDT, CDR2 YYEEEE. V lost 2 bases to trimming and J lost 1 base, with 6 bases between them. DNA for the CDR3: TGTGCCAGCAGCTTCGTTACGAACACTGAAGCTTTCTTT. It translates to CASSFVTNTEAFF.

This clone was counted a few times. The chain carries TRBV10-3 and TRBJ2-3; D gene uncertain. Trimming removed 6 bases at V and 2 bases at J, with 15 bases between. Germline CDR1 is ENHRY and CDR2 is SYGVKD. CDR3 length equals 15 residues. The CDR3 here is CAIRRHEPTTDTQYF. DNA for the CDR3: TGTGCCATCAGAAGACACGAACCTACCACAGATACGCAGTATTTT.

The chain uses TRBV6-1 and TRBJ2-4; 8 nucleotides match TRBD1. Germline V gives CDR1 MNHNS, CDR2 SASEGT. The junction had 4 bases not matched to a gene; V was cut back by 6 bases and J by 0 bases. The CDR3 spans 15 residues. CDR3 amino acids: CASRARGLAKNIQYF. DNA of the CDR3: TGTGCCAGCAGAGCCAGGGGGCTAGCCAAAAACATTCAGTACTTC.

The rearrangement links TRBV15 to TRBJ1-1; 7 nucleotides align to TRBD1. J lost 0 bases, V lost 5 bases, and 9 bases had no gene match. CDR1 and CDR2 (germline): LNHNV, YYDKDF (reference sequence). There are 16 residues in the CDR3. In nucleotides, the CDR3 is TGTGCCACCAGCCACGGGACAGAACACATGAACACTGAAGCTTTCTTT. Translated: CATSHGTEHMNTEAFF.

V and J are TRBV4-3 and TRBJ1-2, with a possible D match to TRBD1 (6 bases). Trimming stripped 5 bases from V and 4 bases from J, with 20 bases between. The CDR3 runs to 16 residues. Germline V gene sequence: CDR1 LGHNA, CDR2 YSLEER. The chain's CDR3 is CASSGGPEGELYGYTF. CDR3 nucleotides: TGCGCCAGCAGCGGGGGGCCCGAGGGAGAGCTCTATGGCTACACCTTC.

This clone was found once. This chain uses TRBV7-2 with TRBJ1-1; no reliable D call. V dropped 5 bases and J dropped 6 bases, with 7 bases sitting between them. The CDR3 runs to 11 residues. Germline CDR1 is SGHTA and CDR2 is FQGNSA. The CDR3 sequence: CASSLTPEAFF. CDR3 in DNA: TGTGCCAGCAGCCTCACGCCTGAAGCTTTCTTT.

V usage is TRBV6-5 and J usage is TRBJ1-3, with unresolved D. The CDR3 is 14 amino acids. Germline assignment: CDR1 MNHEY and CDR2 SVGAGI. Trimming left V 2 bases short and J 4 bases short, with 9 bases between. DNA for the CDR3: TGTGCCAGCAGTTACCTTCAAGGAGGAAACACCATATATTTT. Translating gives CASSYLQGGNTIYF.

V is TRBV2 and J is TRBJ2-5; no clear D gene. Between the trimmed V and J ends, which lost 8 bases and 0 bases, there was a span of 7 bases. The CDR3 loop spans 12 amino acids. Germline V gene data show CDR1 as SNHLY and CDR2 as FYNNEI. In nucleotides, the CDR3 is TGTGCCAGCTTAGAGTACCAAGAGACCCAGTACTTC. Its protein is CASLEYQETQYF.